Listed here are 9 T cell receptor beta chains from one sample, sequenced in a study of metastatic and nonmetastatic thyroid tumors. Patients underwent thyroid surgery, and none had received any treatment before it. TCRdb re-called clones from the PCR reads using MiXCR. The table has fewer than 100,000 clones, about 15% seen once; the top ten hold 3% to 4.5%. Sequencing was carried out using blood. The receptors originated from a female donor with papillary thyroid cancer or a benign thyroid nodule (not recorded which). Some clones in this sample may be carry-over from other donors' samples.

At least ten counts were recorded for this clone. The sample has other DNA sequences that encode this CDR3 too. The chain carries TRBV5-1 and TRBJ1-1, with a tentative D call TRBD1 (6 bases). The ends were cut back, 9 bases at V and 1 base at J, with 16 bases in the middle. The CDR3 is 14 amino acids. Germline V gene lookup returns CDR1 SGHRS and CDR2 YFSETQ. CDR3 residues: CATGGGPPNTEAFF. CDR3 in DNA: TGCGCCACGGGGGGCGGACCGCCGAACACTGAAGCTTTCTTT.

Details on this clone: This could be a read error, since a much larger clone is one nucleotide away. The V and J genes are TRBV11-2 and TRBJ2-3; 9 bases map to TRBD1. Germline loops: CDR1 SGHAT, CDR2 FQNNGV. CDR3 length: 16 amino acids. Trimming removed 5 bases from V and 7 bases from J; junction bases left unmatched: 13. The CDR3 spells CASSRAGTGISYTQYF. CDR3 sequence (DNA): TGTGCCAGCAGCCGGGCCGGGACAGGGATTTCATATACGCAGTATTTT.

This clone occurred many times. The V call is TRBV6-1, the J call TRBJ1-6; D is undetermined. CDR3 size: 15 residues. Trimming stripped 8 bases from V and 0 bases from J, with 11 bases between. Germline-derived CDR1 and CDR2 are MNHNS and SASEGT. The CDR3 region is CASLTGSSYNSPLHF. CDR3 sequence (DNA): TGTGCCAGCCTTACGGGGAGCTCCTATAATTCACCCCTCCACTTT.

This clone showed up many times. This chain joins TRBV3-1 and TRBJ1-2, with a possible D match to TRBD1 (6 bases). The CDR3 spans 15 residues. V dropped 4 bases and J dropped 4 bases, with 16 bases sitting between them. Germline V CDR1 and CDR2: LGHDT, YNNKEL (reference sequence). In DNA form, the CDR3 reads TGTGCCAGCAGCCCAACCCGGACAGACTTCTATGGCTACACCTTC. This codes for CASSPTRTDFYGYTF.

This clone occurred many times. Here the CDR3 DNA reads TGTGCCAGCAGTTACCTGCTGCCCTCTGGGGCCAACGTCCTGACTTTC. Translated: CASSYLLPSGANVLTF. This chain connects TRBV6-2 or TRBV6-3 to TRBJ2-6; D not resolved. The CDR3 is 16 amino acids. Germline CDR1 MNHEY, CDR2 SVGEGT. The V end was cut by 2 bases, the J end by 0 bases, with 8 bases between.

This clone appeared many times. The sample contains more than one DNA sequence encoding this CDR3. V usage is TRBV7-6 and J usage is TRBJ2-5, with 8 bases that match TRBD1. J lost 5 bases, V lost 3 bases, and 14 bases had no gene match. The CDR3 sequence is 17 residues long. Germline CDR1 SGHVS, CDR2 FNYEAQ. CDR3 nucleotides: TGTGCCAGCAGCTTTGGCCTCGGGACAGGAGGAAGGGAGACCCAGTACTTC. It is translated as CASSFGLGTGGRETQYF. Looking up the rest from reference TRBV7-6 and TRBJ2-5 gives the full variable domain: GAGVSQSPRYKVTKRGQDVALRCDPISGHVSLYWYRQALGQGPEFLTYFNYEAQQDKSGLPNDRFSAERPEGSISTLTIQRTEQRDSAMYRCASSFGLGTGGRETQYFGPGTRLLVL.

This clone was recorded a few times. This may be a read error: a much more frequent sequence differs by one nucleotide. This chain joins TRBV27 and TRBJ2-5; D perhaps matches TRBD1 (5 bases). This CDR3 spans 16 amino acids. V was cut by 5 bases and J by 2 bases, with 18 bases left in between. The germline gives CDR1 MNHEY, CDR2 SMNVEV (reference sequence). As DNA, the CDR3 is TGTGCCAGCAGTGCGACAGTGCAGGAACTACAAGAGACCCAGTACTTC. Protein product: CASSATVQELQETQYF.

This clone has a count of ten or more. The chain carries TRBV20-1 and TRBJ2-1; 9 bases fit TRBD2. The length of the CDR3 is 14 residues. Germline V gives CDR1 DFQATT, CDR2 SNEGSKA (reference sequence). After removal of 0 bases from V and 8 bases from J, the junction contained 5 bases not matched to a gene. CDR3 sequence: CSARDIAGVDEQFF. The CDR3 bases are TGCAGTGCTAGAGACATAGCGGGGGTAGATGAGCAGTTCTTC.

There are a few counts of this clone. The chain couples TRBV2 to TRBJ1-5, with D unclear. The V end lost 4 bases, the J end lost 0 bases, and 10 bases lay between the germline ends. Germline CDR1 is SNHLY and CDR2 is FYNNEI. The CDR3 is 15 amino acids. CDR3 DNA sequence: TGTGCCAGCAGTGTCCAGAAATATAGCAATCAGCCCCAGCATTTT. This gives the protein CASSVQKYSNQPQHF.